Listed here are 2 T cell receptor beta chains from one sample, sequenced in a study of response to subunit inactivated influenza vaccine. Using its own MiXCR run on the RT-PCR reads, TCRdb lists one record per CDR3 protein. The sample has 450,000 to 600,000 distinct CDR3 sequences, around 8% seen once. This material consisted of PBMCs from blood, taken less than 30 months after vaccination. The receptors were sampled from a man aged 45 to 70 who received an inactivated influenza vaccine.

The chain is built from TRBV12-3 or TRBV12-4 and TRBJ2-2; D is uncertain. The CDR3 totals 15 residues. V lost 6 bases to trimming and J lost 3 bases, with 14 bases between them. CDR3 sequence reads: CASSRQLLYTGELFF. The CDR3 DNA sequence: TGTGCCAGCAGCCGACAACTCTTGTACACCGGGGAGCTGTTTTTT.

This clonotype was seen more than once but under ten times. The chain recombines TRBV7-2 with TRBJ2-1, with TRBD2 identical over 11 bases. After removal of 1 base from V and 10 bases from J, the junction contained 6 bases not matched to a gene. The CDR3 contains 15 residues. Per germline, CDR1 SGHTA and CDR2 FQGNSA. The CDR3 region is CASSLGVAGGREQFF. In nucleotides, the CDR3 is TGTGCCAGCAGCTTAGGGGTAGCGGGAGGGAGGGAGCAGTTCTTC.